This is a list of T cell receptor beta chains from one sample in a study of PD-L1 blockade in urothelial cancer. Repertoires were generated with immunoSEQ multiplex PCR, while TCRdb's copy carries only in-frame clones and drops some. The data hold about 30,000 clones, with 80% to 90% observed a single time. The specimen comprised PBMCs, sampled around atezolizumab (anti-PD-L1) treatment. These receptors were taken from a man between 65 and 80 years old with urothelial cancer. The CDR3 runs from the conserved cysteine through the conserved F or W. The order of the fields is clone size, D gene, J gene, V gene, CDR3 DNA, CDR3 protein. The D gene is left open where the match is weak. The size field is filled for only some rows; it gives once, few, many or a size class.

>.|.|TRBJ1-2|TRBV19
TGTGCCAGTAGTATAGTCTTGATGATGAGGGAGAATGGCTACACCTTC
CASSIVLMMRENGYTF
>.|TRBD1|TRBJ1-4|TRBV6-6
TGTGCCAGCAGTTCCGGGACAGTAGGTGAAAAACTGTTTTTT
CASSSGTVGEKLFF
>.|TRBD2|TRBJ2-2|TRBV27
TGTGCCAGCAGGACTAGCGGGGCCTACACCGGGGAGCTGTTTTTT
CASRTSGAYTGELFF
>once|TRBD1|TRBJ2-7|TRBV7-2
TGTGCCAGCACCTCGGGACAGGTCTTCGGCTACGAGCAGTACTTC
CASTSGQVFGYEQYF
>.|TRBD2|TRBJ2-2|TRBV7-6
TGTGCCAGCCGACTAGCGGCGAACACCGGGGAGCTGTTTTTT
CASRLAANTGELFF
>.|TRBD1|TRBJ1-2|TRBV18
TGTGCCAGCTCACCGACAGGGTTGAGCGAAGGCTACACCTTC
CASSPTGLSEGYTF
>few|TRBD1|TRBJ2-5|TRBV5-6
TGTGCCAGCAGCGGGGACAGGGGCCAAGAGACCCAGTACTTC
CASSGDRGQETQYF
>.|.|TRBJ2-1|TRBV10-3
TGTGCCATCAGACAGAACGTGAACAATGAGCAGTTCTTC
CAIRQNVNNEQFF
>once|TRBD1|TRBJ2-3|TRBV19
TGTGCCAGTAGTCCGCCTTCCCCGCAGGGGGCAGATACGCAGTATTTT
CASSPPSPQGADTQYF
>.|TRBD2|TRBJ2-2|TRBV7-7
TGTGCCAGCAGCCCCCCGGGACTAGCGGGAAACACCGGGGAGCTGTTTTTT
CASSPPGLAGNTGELFF
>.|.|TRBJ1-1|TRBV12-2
TGTGCAAGTCGCTCACCCCCGGAAGGGGGCCACACTGAAGCTTTCTTT
CASRSPPEGGHTEAFF
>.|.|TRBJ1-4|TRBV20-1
TGCAGTGCTACAAGGGAGGAAAAACTGTTTTTT
CSATREEKLFF
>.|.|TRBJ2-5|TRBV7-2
TGTGCCAGCAGCCTATTGGCAGGGCGAGAGACCCAGTACTTC
CASSLLAGRETQYF
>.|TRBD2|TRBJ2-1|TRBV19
TGTGCCAGTAGTTTCGGGGGACTAGCATCCGGTGAGCAGTTCTTC
CASSFGGLASGEQFF
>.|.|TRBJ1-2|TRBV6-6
TGTGCCAGCACCTCTAGCGGGGCTGGCTATGGCTACACCTTC
CASTSSGAGYGYTF
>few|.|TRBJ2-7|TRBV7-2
TGTGCCAGCAGCTTAGAGGGTTCGGGGGGCGCGTACGAGCAGTACTTC
CASSLEGSGGAYEQYF
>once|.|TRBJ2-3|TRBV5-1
TGCGCCAGCACCCCCGGAGATACGCAGTATTTT
CASTPGDTQYF
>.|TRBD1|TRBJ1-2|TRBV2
TGTGCCAGCAGTGGTGACAGGGTGGGCGGCTACACCTTC
CASSGDRVGGYTF
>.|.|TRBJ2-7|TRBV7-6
TGTGCCAGCAGCTTAGGGCCCGGCGGGGAGCAGTACTTC
CASSLGPGGEQYF
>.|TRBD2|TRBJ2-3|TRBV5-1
TGCGCCAGCAGCTTGGCCCCAACTGGGACTAGCGGGAGGGCAGATACGCAGTATTTT
CASSLAPTGTSGRADTQYF
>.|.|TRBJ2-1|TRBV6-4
TGTGCCAGCAGTGACTCCGGGGGAGAGCAGTTCTTC
CASSDSGGEQFF
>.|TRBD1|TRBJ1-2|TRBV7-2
TGTGCCAGCAGCCAGGGCGGACAGGGGGTGATCTACACCTTC
CASSQGGQGVIYTF
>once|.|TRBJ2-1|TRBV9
TGTGCCAGCAGCGAGATTTCGGGTGGCAATGAGCGGTTCTTC
CASSEISGGNERFF
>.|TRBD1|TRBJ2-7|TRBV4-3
TGCGCCAGCAGCCAAAAGGGACAGGCGTCCTACGAGCAGTACTTC
CASSQKGQASYEQYF
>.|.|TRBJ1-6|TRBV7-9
TGTGCCAGCAACCCCGGGAGTAATTCACCCCTCCACTTT
CASNPGSNSPLHF
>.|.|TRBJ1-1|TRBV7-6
TGTGCCAGCAGCTTAGGGACTTTGAACACTGAAGCTTTCTTT
CASSLGTLNTEAFF
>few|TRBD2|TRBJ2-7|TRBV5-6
TGTGCCAGCAGCTTAACCGGGACTAGCGGGAGAATTGTTAGGTACGAGCAGTACTTC
CASSLTGTSGRIVRYEQYF
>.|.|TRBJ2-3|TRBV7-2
TGTGCCAGCAGCCCGAGGAGACAGTTAGATACGCAGTATTTT
CASSPRRQLDTQYF
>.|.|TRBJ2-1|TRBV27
TGTGCCAGCAGTTTGATGGCTAGCTTTGGTGATGAGCAGTTCTTC
CASSLMASFGDEQFF
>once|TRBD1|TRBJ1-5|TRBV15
TGTGCCACCAGCAGACATGGACAGGGAGTTCAGCCCCAGCATTTT
CATSRHGQGVQPQHF
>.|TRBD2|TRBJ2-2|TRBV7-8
TGTGCCAGCAGCCGAACTAGCGGGAGCCACACCGGGGAGCTGTTTTTT
CASSRTSGSHTGELFF
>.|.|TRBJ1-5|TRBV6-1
TGTGCCAGCAGTTCCCTCGGGACAATTCAGCCCCAGCATTTT
CASSSLGTIQPQHF
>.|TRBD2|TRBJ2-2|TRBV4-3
TGCGCCAGCAGCCGTTCCAGCGGGAATGCCGGGGAGCTGTTTTTT
CASSRSSGNAGELFF
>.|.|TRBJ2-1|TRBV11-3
TGTGCCAGCGGCCGCGGCAATGAGCAGTTCTTC
CASGRGNEQFF
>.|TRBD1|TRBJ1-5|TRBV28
TGTGCCAGCAGTTTGAGACAGGGCTATAGCAATCAGCCCCAGCATTTT
CASSLRQGYSNQPQHF
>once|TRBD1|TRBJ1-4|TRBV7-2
TGTGCCAGCAGCCCGAACCCGGGACAGGGGGAGGAAAAACTGTTTTTT
CASSPNPGQGEEKLFF
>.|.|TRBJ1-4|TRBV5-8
TGTGCCAGCAGCTTTCCAGGGTGGGGTAATGAAAAACTGTTTTTT
CASSFPGWGNEKLFF
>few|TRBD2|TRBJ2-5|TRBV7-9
TGTGCCAGCAGCTATGGGACTAGCGCGAGCCAAGAGACCCAGTACTTC
CASSYGTSASQETQYF